This T cell receptor beta chain derives from a study of T cells in tuberculosis. Study details: A South African cohort included IGRA-negative adolescents, latently infected IGRA-positive adolescents and adults with active tuberculosis. Whole-study results and caveats: Smaller distances to GMM-specific TCRs suggested their expansion in active tuberculosis.

Using immunoSEQ multiplex PCR, the repertoire was profiled, and TCRdb retains in-frame clones only, with some absent. Of 45,000 or so clones in the sample, approximately 95% were seen once. To note about this clone: Its antigen is unknown.

Trimming took off 4 bases at V and 7 bases at J, with 13 bases between the two ends. Looked up from germline, CDR1 is SGHTA and CDR2 is FQGNSA. CDR3 length: 13 amino acids. The rearrangement joins TRBV7-2 to TRBJ1-1; D is perhaps TRBD1 (5 bases). This TCR was sampled from a donor under 30 with latent tuberculosis or without tuberculosis infection. The sample consisted of PBMCs. CDR3 amino acids: CASSSTRAIEAFF. The CDR3 region has the DNA TGTGCCAGCAGCTCCACCAGGGCGATTGAAGCTTTCTTT.